Shown below are 27 T cell receptor beta chains from a single sample sequenced in a study of T cell changes during pregnancy in multiple sclerosis. TCRdb's copy holds only in-frame clones and misses some; the assay was immunoSEQ multiplex PCR. The repertoire holds about 77,000 clones, roughly 91% seen once, with around 2.6% in the top ten. Material: peripheral blood, obtained after pregnancy. These receptors were taken from a female donor in good health, enrolled as a control in a pregnancy study.

The chain joins TRBV18 to TRBJ1-1; 9 bases are a match to TRBD1. The CDR3 sequence is 14 residues long. The ends lost 3 bases at V and 5 bases at J; junction bases unmatched: 4. Germline V gives CDR1 KGHSH, CDR2 LQKENI. The CDR3 DNA sequence: TGTGCCAGCTCACCTTGGGGACAGGGTACTGAAGCTTTCTTT. Protein: CASSPWGQGTEAFF. The complete variable domain, with remaining parts taken from reference TRBV18 and TRBJ1-1, reads NAGVMQNPRHLVRRRGQEARLRCSPMKGHSHVYWYRQLPEEGLKFMVYLQKENIIDESGMPKERFSAEFPKEGPSILRIQQVVRGDSAAYFCASSPWGQGTEAFFGQGTRLTVV.

The J gene is TRBJ1-1, the V gene TRBV11-3, with D possibly matching TRBD1 (6 bases). Deletions cut 5 bases from V and 1 base from J, with 11 bases between. This CDR3 spans 14 amino acids. The germline CDR1 and CDR2 sequences are SGHNT and YENEEA. The CDR3 nucleotides are TGTGCCAGCAGCCCCGGACAGCCGAACACTGAAGCTTTCTTT. It yields the protein CASSPGQPNTEAFF.

V is TRBV2 and J is TRBJ2-3; weak D call: TRBD2 (5 bases). This CDR3 has 13 residues. The germline V gene encodes CDR1 SNHLY and CDR2 FYNNEI. The V end was cut by 1 base, the J end by 8 bases, with 10 bases between. This CDR3 reads CASSEDGLVTQYF. In DNA form, the CDR3 reads TGTGCCAGCAGTGAAGACGGACTCGTTACGCAGTATTTT.

V usage is TRBV30 and J usage is TRBJ2-7, with 7 positions matching TRBD1. The CDR3 is made up of 13 amino acids. CDR1 is GTSNPN, CDR2 SVGIG, per germline (reference sequence). The trim removed 2 bases at V and 3 bases at J, leaving 4 bases unmatched. CDR3 loop: CAWSPTGNYEQYF. CDR3 bases: TGTGCCTGGAGTCCGACAGGGAACTACGAGCAGTACTTC.

The chain links TRBV19 to TRBJ2-2; D is possibly TRBD2 (6 bases). Trimming removed 7 bases at V and 6 bases at J, with 21 bases between. Per germline, CDR1 LNHDA and CDR2 SQIVND (reference sequence). This CDR3 comprises 16 residues. The chain's CDR3 is CASTRSGQSGPGELFF. The DNA for the CDR3 is TGTGCCAGTACTCGAAGCGGGCAGTCTGGACCCGGGGAGCTGTTTTTT.

The rearrangement uses TRBV30 and TRBJ2-7, with 10 positions matching TRBD1. In germline, CDR1 is GTSNPN, CDR2 SVGIG (reference sequence). The CDR3 length is 17 residues. V shed 4 bases, J shed 4 bases, and the junction held 16 bases outside the gene matches. The CDR3 sequence is CAWIPGFGQGVTYEQYF. The CDR3 coding sequence is TGTGCCTGGATCCCGGGTTTCGGACAGGGGGTTACTTACGAGCAGTACTTC.

J is TRBJ2-3 and V is TRBV15; TRBD2 might be the D (5 bases). Germline V lookup: CDR1 LNHNV, CDR2 YYDKDF (reference sequence). V was pared by 5 bases and J by 5 bases, with 11 bases between. The CDR3 contains 13 residues. The CDR3 sequence is CATSPPGIDTQYF. The CDR3 DNA is TGTGCCACCAGCCCCCCGGGAATAGATACGCAGTATTTT.

This chain joins TRBV6-1 and TRBJ1-4; perhaps TRBD1 as D (5 bases). CDR3 length: 15 amino acids. Germline assignment: CDR1 MNHNS and CDR2 SASEGT. Between the trimmed V and J ends, which lost 3 bases and 3 bases, there was a span of 11 bases. The DNA of the CDR3 is TGTGCCAGCAGTGAGGGCGGGGCGCCTAATGAAAAACTGTTTTTT. Translation: CASSEGGAPNEKLFF.

The chain links TRBV9 to TRBJ2-2, with 10 positions matching TRBD2. V lost 2 bases and J lost 0; bases outside the gene matches: 4. The length of the CDR3 is 17 residues. The V gene's germline CDR1 is SGDLS and CDR2 YYNGEE. The CDR3 DNA follows: TGTGCCAGCAGCGTCCTAGCGGGGGCGACGAACACCGGGGAGCTGTTTTTT. As protein: CASSVLAGATNTGELFF.

The rearrangement uses TRBV5-1 and TRBJ2-1; 11 positions match TRBD1. The CDR3 consists of 15 residues. The V segment lost 4 bases and the J segment 7 bases; nucleotides outside the gene matches: 7. Germline V gene data show CDR1 as SGHRS and CDR2 as YFSETQ. Written as DNA, the CDR3 is TGCGCCAGCAGCCCGGGACAGGGGGGTGGTAATGAGCAGTTCTTC. Encoded protein: CASSPGQGGGNEQFF. Full variable domain (rest looked up from reference TRBV5-1 and TRBJ2-1): KAGVTQTPRYLIKTRGQQVTLSCSPISGHRSVSWYQQTPGQGLQFLFEYFSETQRNKGNFPGRFSGRQFSNSRSEMNVSTLELGDSALYLCASSPGQGGGNEQFFGPGTRLTVL.

The V and J genes are TRBV28 and TRBJ2-3; TRBD2 matches at 9 bases. The CDR3 covers 14 residues. The germline V gene has CDR1 MDHEN and CDR2 SYDVKM. V dropped 6 bases and J dropped 1; count of bases not matched to a gene: 2. The CDR3 reads CASSLAGGTDTQYF. CDR3 DNA: TGTGCCAGCAGCTTAGCGGGGGGCACAGATACGCAGTATTTT.

This sequence joins TRBV30 and TRBJ2-3, with a possible D match to TRBD2 (7 bases). Germline V gene lookup returns CDR1 GTSNPN and CDR2 SVGIG (reference sequence). V gave up 0 bases and J gave up 8 bases, with 15 bases separating them. The CDR3 sequence is 14 residues long. The CDR3 DNA is TGTGCCTGGAGTGTCCCGGGGGGCCTTTCTACGCAGTATTTT. Translated: CAWSVPGGLSTQYF.

The gene calls are TRBV7-3 and TRBJ2-1; 8 bases are a match to TRBD2. V lost 3 bases, J lost 8 bases, and 3 bases stayed unmatched. CDR3 length equals 13 residues. Germline-derived CDR1 and CDR2 are SGHTA and FQGTGA. This CDR3 is CASSFRGGDEQFF. CDR3 nucleotide sequence: TGTGCCAGCAGCTTTCGGGGGGGCGATGAGCAGTTCTTC.

This chain connects TRBV5-6 to TRBJ2-3; TRBD2 is a possible D gene (6 bases). Trimming took 3 bases from V and 2 from J, leaving 19 bases between them. Germline V gene data show CDR1 as SGHDT and CDR2 as YYEEEE. This CDR3 has 17 residues. CDR3 in DNA: TGTGCCAGCAGCTCAACTAGCAGGAACATATACACAGATACGCAGTATTTT. This codes for CASSSTSRNIYTDTQYF.

The genes are TRBV4-2 and TRBJ2-7, with D perhaps TRBD1 (6 bases). The V gene lost 4 bases and the J gene lost 3 bases, with 10 bases spanning the gap. This CDR3 has 13 amino acids. CDR1 is LGHNA, CDR2 YNFKEQ, per germline. Here the CDR3 DNA reads TGTGCCAGCAGCCGTGACAGGATCTACGAGCAGTACTTC. This codes for CASSRDRIYEQYF.

The chain links TRBV2 to TRBJ2-5, with 7 bases that match TRBD2. The germline V gene encodes CDR1 SNHLY and CDR2 FYNNEI. The junction had 7 bases not matched to a gene; V was cut back by 3 bases and J by 9 bases. The CDR3 runs to 13 residues. The CDR3 DNA is TGTGCCAGCAGTGACAGGGAGGGGCAGGCCCAGTACTTC. Translating it yields CASSDREGQAQYF.

This clone has just one count. The chain is built from TRBV7-9 and TRBJ2-3; 10 bases are shared with TRBD1. Germline V gene data show CDR1 as SEHNR and CDR2 as FQNEAQ (reference sequence). Trimming removed 5 bases from V and 3 bases from J; junction bases left unmatched: 5. This CDR3 has 15 residues. The CDR3 reads CASSPGTGETDTQYF. CDR3 bases: TGTGCCAGCAGCCCCGGGACAGGGGAGACAGATACGCAGTATTTT.

The chain recombines TRBV10-2 with TRBJ2-7, with TRBD1 matching 10 bases. This CDR3 contains 15 residues. V lost 3 bases and J lost 5; bases outside the gene matches: 7. From germline, CDR1 is WSHSY and CDR2 SAAADI. The CDR3 DNA is TGCGCCAGCAGTGACCTCGGGACAGGGGCAAACGAGCAGTACTTC. Translation: CASSDLGTGANEQYF.

The chain combines TRBV7-9 with TRBJ2-5, with D perhaps matching TRBD1 (6 bases). Looked up from germline, CDR1 is SEHNR and CDR2 is FQNEAQ (reference sequence). V lost 1 base and J 7 bases, leaving 13 bases between the germline ends. This CDR3 is 14 amino acids long. CDR3 loop: CASSLDGGGVTQYF. The DNA for the CDR3 is TGTGCCAGCAGCTTAGATGGGGGCGGAGTGACCCAGTACTTC.

The chain links TRBV19 to TRBJ2-2; maybe TRBD1 (6 bases). Looked up from germline, CDR1 is LNHDA and CDR2 is SQIVND (reference sequence). This CDR3 is 16 amino acids long. Trimming shortened V by 3 bases and J by 0 bases, and 11 bases separated the two germline ends. The CDR3 loop is CASSIPGQPNTGELFF. CDR3 in DNA: TGTGCCAGTAGTATCCCAGGACAGCCGAACACCGGGGAGCTGTTTTTT.

This clone was picked up one time. The chain recombines TRBV7-9 with TRBJ1-2, with a tentative D call TRBD1 (5 bases). From germline, CDR1 is SEHNR and CDR2 FQNEAQ (reference sequence). V was cut by 2 bases and J by 4 bases, with 11 bases left in between. The CDR3 loop spans 14 amino acids. The CDR3 sequence: CASSLNPQGYGYTF. DNA for the CDR3: TGTGCCAGCAGCTTAAACCCGCAGGGCTATGGCTACACCTTC. The whole variable domain, filled in from reference TRBV7-9 and TRBJ1-2, reads DTGVSQNPRHKITKRGQNVTFRCDPISEHNRLYWYRQTLGQGPEFLTYFQNEAQLEKSRLLSDRFSAERPKGSFSTLEIQRTEQGDSAMYLCASSLNPQGYGYTFGSGTRLTVV.

The chain is built from TRBV6-4 and TRBJ2-1; 8 nucleotides align to TRBD2. V lost 10 bases to trimming and J lost 4 bases; unmatched junction nucleotides: 9. The CDR3 is made up of 14 amino acids. Germline V lookup: CDR1 MRHNA, CDR2 SNTAGT. CDR3 loop: CATSPTGGYNEQFF. The CDR3, as DNA: TGTGCCACCTCCCCAACGGGAGGGTACAATGAGCAGTTCTTC.

The chain combines TRBV5-4 with TRBJ2-1; D gene ambiguous. The germline gives CDR1 SGHNT, CDR2 YYREEE (reference sequence). Trimming cost V 1 base and J 0 bases, with 5 bases left between them. CDR3 length: 14 amino acids. The CDR3 nucleotides read TGTGCCAGCAGCTTGCCCAGCTCCTACAATGAGCAGTTCTTC. It specifies CASSLPSSYNEQFF.

This clone was observed once. The chain joins TRBV27 to TRBJ2-7; a possible D gene is TRBD2 (5 bases). Between the trimmed V and J ends, which lost 6 bases and 1 base, there was a span of 19 bases. This CDR3 region has 16 residues. The V gene's germline CDR1 is MNHEY and CDR2 SMNVEV (reference sequence). The CDR3 loop is CASRARGLVLSYEQYF. Here the CDR3 DNA reads TGTGCCAGCAGGGCCCGCGGGCTAGTTCTTTCCTACGAGCAGTACTTC.

This clone was seen only once. This chain joins TRBV28 and TRBJ2-1; 9 positions agree with TRBD2. This CDR3 spans 15 amino acids. The J segment lost 9 bases and the V segment lost 4 bases, leaving 10 bases of the junction unmatched. CDR1 and CDR2 from the germline V gene are MDHEN and SYDVKM. CDR3 sequence reads: CASSSAGGMRSEQFF. The CDR3 DNA reads TGTGCCAGCAGTTCTGCGGGAGGGATGAGGAGTGAGCAGTTCTTC.

The V gene is TRBV6-5, the J gene TRBJ1-1; weak D call: TRBD1 (6 bases). The length of the CDR3 is 14 residues. Germline lookup yields CDR1 MNHEY and CDR2 SVGAGI. V was trimmed by 8 bases and J by 0 bases, leaving 13 bases between them. This CDR3 reads CASQGQGMNTEAFF. DNA of the CDR3: TGTGCCAGCCAGGGACAAGGCATGAACACTGAAGCTTTCTTT.

The V call is TRBV13, the J call TRBJ2-7; 9 nucleotides align to TRBD2. Germline V CDR1 and CDR2: PRHDT, FYEKMQ (reference sequence). This CDR3 spans 15 amino acids. V trimming: 4 bases; J trimming: 3 bases; junction bases outside the gene matches: 7. The CDR3 DNA sequence: TGTGCCAGCAGCTCGAGAGCGGGGGGCCACTACGAGCAGTACTTC. This sequence encodes CASSSRAGGHYEQYF. Based on the CDR3 plus reference TRBV13 and TRBJ2-7, the full variable domain is AAGVIQSPRHLIKEKRETATLKCYPIPRHDTVYWYQQGPGQDPQFLISFYEKMQSDKGSIPDRFSAQQFSDYHSELNMSSLELGDSALYFCASSSRAGGHYEQYFGPGTRLTVT.